The rows below give T cell receptor beta chains drawn from one sample of a study of human versus mouse CDR3 diversity and MHC coevolution. Profiling relied on immunoSEQ multiplex PCR, and the TCRdb table lists in-frame clones only, not all of them. This sample has 60,000 to 95,000 clones, with just under 95% found just once. The specimen sequenced was naive CD4+ T cells from blood. The receptors derive from a person aged 30-69 years in good health. Each CDR3 is given with its conserved first and last residue. Fields, in order: D gene, clone size, J gene, V gene, CDR3 protein, CDR3 DNA. A D gene is named only where the DNA matches it firmly. Clone size is shown for a subset of rows, as once, few, many or a class of expanded clone.

>.|.|TRBJ2-1|TRBV19
CASRDIPHEQFF
TGTGCCAGCCGGGACATCCCCCATGAGCAGTTCTTC
>TRBD1|.|TRBJ1-1|TRBV28
CASSLLGQGAAFF
TGTGCCAGCAGTTTATTGGGCCAGGGGGCGGCTTTCTTT
>.|.|TRBJ1-5|TRBV6-1
CASSGTASNQPQHF
TGTGCCAGCAGTGGAACAGCTAGCAATCAGCCCCAGCATTTT
>TRBD1|.|TRBJ1-1|TRBV10-3
CAISAGTGGVEAFF
TGTGCCATCAGTGCTGGGACAGGGGGCGTCGAAGCTTTCTTT
>TRBD1|.|TRBJ2-5|TRBV7-9
CASQDRGGQETQYF
TGTGCCAGTCAGGACAGGGGAGGCCAAGAGACCCAGTACTTC
>.|.|TRBJ1-1|TRBV10-1
CASSKGPNSNTEAFF
TGCGCCAGCTCGAAGGGGCCGAACTCGAACACTGAAGCTTTCTTT
>.|.|TRBJ1-2|TRBV15
CATSRDLDYGYTF
TGTGCCACCAGCAGAGATCTTGACTATGGCTACACCTTC
>.|.|TRBJ1-1|TRBV29-1
CSVDRGSTEAFF
TGCAGCGTTGACAGGGGAAGCACTGAAGCTTTCTTT
>.|.|TRBJ2-1|TRBV5-1
CASSLAGENEQFF
TGCGCCAGCAGCTTGGCGGGGGAAAATGAGCAGTTCTTC
>TRBD1|.|TRBJ1-2|TRBV19
CASSSGDRGQRANYGYTF
TGTGCCAGTAGTAGCGGGGACAGGGGCCAACGAGCTAACTATGGCTACACCTTC
>TRBD2|.|TRBJ2-7|TRBV6-1
CASSEGLRLADYEQYF
TGTGCCAGCAGTGAAGGGCTACGACTAGCGGACTACGAGCAGTACTTC
>.|.|TRBJ1-5|TRBV27
CASRAEIGAQPQHF
TGTGCCAGCAGAGCCGAGATAGGAGCGCAGCCCCAGCATTTT
>TRBD1|.|TRBJ1-2|TRBV5-4
CASSKDRGRGYTF
TGTGCCAGCAGCAAGGACAGGGGGCGAGGCTACACCTTC
>TRBD2|.|TRBJ2-3|TRBV2
CASQREEADTQYF
TGTGCCAGCCAGCGGGAGGAAGCAGATACGCAGTATTTT
>.|.|TRBJ1-1|TRBV20-1
CSGTGNTEAFF
TGCAGTGGAACAGGGAATACTGAAGCTTTCTTT
>.|.|TRBJ2-7|TRBV7-9
CASSSPGTSRWYF
TGTGCCAGCAGCTCGCCGGGAACATCGAGGTGGTACTTC
>TRBD1|.|TRBJ1-4|TRBV28
CANSYTGQSNEKLFF
TGTGCCAACAGTTACACGGGACAGTCTAATGAAAAACTGTTTTTT
>.|few|TRBJ1-3|TRBV28
CASSLWSGNTIYF
TGTGCCAGCAGTTTATGGAGCGGAAACACCATATATTTT
>.|.|TRBJ1-1|TRBV5-1
CASSNGQLNTEAFF
TGCGCCAGCAGTAACGGACAACTGAACACTGAAGCTTTCTTT
>TRBD2|.|TRBJ2-1|TRBV5-4
CASSLPGLAGGGDEQFF
TGTGCCAGCAGCCTTCCGGGACTAGCGGGGGGGGGTGATGAGCAGTTCTTC
>.|.|TRBJ2-5|TRBV5-4
CASSLNTKETQYF
TGTGCCAGCAGCTTGAACACAAAGGAGACCCAGTACTTC
>TRBD2|.|TRBJ2-3|TRBV5-1
CASSLGLAGGSTDTQYF
TGCGCCAGCAGCTTGGGTCTAGCGGGAGGCAGCACAGATACGCAGTATTTT
>TRBD2|.|TRBJ2-5|TRBV11-2
CASSTSGGGETQYF
TGTGCCAGCAGCACCAGCGGGGGGGGAGAGACCCAGTACTTC
>TRBD1|.|TRBJ2-5|TRBV30
CAWNRGVPETQYF
TGTGCCTGGAACAGGGGGGTTCCAGAGACCCAGTACTTC
>TRBD1|.|TRBJ1-1|TRBV6-5
CASSYSPGGTEAFF
TGTGCCAGCAGTTACTCCCCAGGGGGCACTGAAGCTTTCTTT
>.|.|TRBJ2-7|TRBV30
CAWGGLDYEQYF
TGTGCCTGGGGGGGACTGGACTACGAGCAGTACTTC
>.|.|TRBJ1-1|TRBV18
CASSPSPVSTEAFF
TGTGCCAGCTCACCAAGCCCGGTAAGCACTGAAGCTTTCTTT
>.|.|TRBJ2-1|TRBV30
CAWSVNSLEQFF
TGTGCCTGGAGTGTAAACTCACTCGAGCAGTTCTTC
>.|.|TRBJ1-1|TRBV5-1
CASSGQLNTEAFF
TGCGCCAGCAGCGGACAGTTGAACACTGAAGCTTTCTTT
>TRBD1|.|TRBJ1-2|TRBV9
CASSESGGIGYTF
TGTGCCAGCAGCGAGTCAGGGGGGATCGGCTACACCTTC
>.|few|TRBJ1-2|TRBV5-1
CASSSNYGYTF
TGCGCCAGCAGCTCAAACTATGGCTACACCTTC
>.|.|TRBJ2-3|TRBV11-2
CASSLSLATDTQYF
TGTGCCAGCAGCTTAAGTCTAGCGACAGATACGCAGTATTTT
>TRBD1|.|TRBJ2-1|TRBV7-9
CASSLGDRGYEQFF
TGTGCCAGCAGCTTAGGGGACAGGGGCTATGAGCAGTTCTTC
>.|.|TRBJ2-7|TRBV28
CASSSMGGHDFYEQYF
TGTGCCAGCAGTTCCATGGGGGGGCACGACTTCTACGAGCAGTACTTC
>TRBD2|.|TRBJ2-1|TRBV2
CASRLAGVNEQFF
TGTGCCAGCAGGCTAGCGGGAGTAAATGAGCAGTTCTTC
>.|.|TRBJ2-7|TRBV28
CASRSQGPVDF
TGTGCCAGCAGGTCGCAGGGGCCCGTAGACTTC
>TRBD1|.|TRBJ1-2|TRBV7-8
CASSPHWTGGNYGYTF
TGTGCCAGCAGCCCTCACTGGACAGGGGGAAACTATGGCTACACCTTC
>TRBD2|.|TRBJ2-3|TRBV6-5
CASSYRLAGTDTQYF
TGTGCCAGCAGTTACCGACTAGCGGGGACAGATACGCAGTATTTT
>TRBD1|.|TRBJ1-1|TRBV15
CATSRDRTGATEAFF
TGTGCCACCAGCAGAGACAGGACAGGGGCTACTGAAGCTTTCTTT
>.|.|TRBJ2-7|TRBV2
CASSEAGIYEQYF
TGTGCCAGCAGTGAAGCGGGCATATACGAGCAGTACTTC